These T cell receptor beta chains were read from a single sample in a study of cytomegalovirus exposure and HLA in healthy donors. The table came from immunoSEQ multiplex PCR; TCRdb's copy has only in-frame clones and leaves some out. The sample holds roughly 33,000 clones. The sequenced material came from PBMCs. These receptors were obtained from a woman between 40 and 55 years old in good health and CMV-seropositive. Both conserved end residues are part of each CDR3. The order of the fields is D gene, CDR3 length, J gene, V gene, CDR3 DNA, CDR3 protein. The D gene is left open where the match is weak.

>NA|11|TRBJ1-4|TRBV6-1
TGTGCCAGCAGTGACAGGGGAAAACTGTTTTTT
CASSDRGKLFF
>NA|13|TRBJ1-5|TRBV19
TGTGCCAGTGGGGAGGATAGCAATCAGCCCCAGCATTTT
CASGEDSNQPQHF
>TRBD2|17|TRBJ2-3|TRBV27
TGTGCCAGCAGTTTACTAGCGGGAGGGCCGGAAACAGATACGCAGTATTTT
CASSLLAGGPETDTQYF
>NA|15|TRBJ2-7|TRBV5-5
TGTGCCAGCAGCTTACTAGCCAGCATAGGGTACGAGCAGTACTTC
CASSLLASIGYEQYF
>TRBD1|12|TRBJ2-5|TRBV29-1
TGCAGCGTCCCGGGACAGGGTGAGACCCAGTACTTC
CSVPGQGETQYF
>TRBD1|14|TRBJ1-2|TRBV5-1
TGCGCCAGCAGCTATTCCGGGACAGTCTATGGCTACACCTTC
CASSYSGTVYGYTF
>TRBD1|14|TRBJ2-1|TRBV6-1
TGTGCCAGCACCCGACAGGGGGCAGGCAATGAGCAGTTCTTC
CASTRQGAGNEQFF
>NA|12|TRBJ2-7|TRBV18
TGTGCCAGCTCCCAAAACGGGGATGAGCAGTACTTC
CASSQNGDEQYF
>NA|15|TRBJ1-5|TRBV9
TGTGCCAGCAGCACTCGGCCGTCGGGAGGTCAGCCCCAGCATTTT
CASSTRPSGGQPQHF
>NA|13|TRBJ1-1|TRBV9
TGTGCCAGCAGCGTAGGGACAAACACTGAAGCTTTCTTT
CASSVGTNTEAFF
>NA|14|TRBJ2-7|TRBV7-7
TGTGCCAGCAGCCCCACACCCGGGGGGCTCGAGCAGTACTTC
CASSPTPGGLEQYF
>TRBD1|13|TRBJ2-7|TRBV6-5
TGTGCCAGCAGTTACCAGGGGGACTACGAGCAGTACTTC
CASSYQGDYEQYF
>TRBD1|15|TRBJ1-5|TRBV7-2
TGTGCCAGCAGCCCGGGACAGGGGGCGGTTCAGCCCCAGCATTTT
CASSPGQGAVQPQHF
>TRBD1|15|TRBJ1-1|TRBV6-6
TGTGCCAGCAGTGACCCGGGGACAGGGGACACTGAAGCTTTCTTT
CASSDPGTGDTEAFF
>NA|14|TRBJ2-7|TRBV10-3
TGTGCCATCAGTGACGGGACTTCTACCTACGAGCAGTACTTC
CAISDGTSTYEQYF
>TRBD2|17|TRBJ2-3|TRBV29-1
TGCAGCGTTGCAGGAGCCGGACTAGCACTACCGCGGGATACGCAGTATTTT
CSVAGAGLALPRDTQYF
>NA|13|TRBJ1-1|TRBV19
TGTGCCAGTAGCGGGACACTGAAAGGTCAAGCTTTCTTT
CASSGTLKGQAFF
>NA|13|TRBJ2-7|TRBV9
TGTGCCAGCAGCATTCAACAGGGCTACGAGCAGTACTTC
CASSIQQGYEQYF
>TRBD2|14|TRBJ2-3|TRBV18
TGTGCCAGCTCACCATTCCAGCGGGAGGATACGCAGTATTTT
CASSPFQREDTQYF
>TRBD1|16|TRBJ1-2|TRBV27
TGTGCCAGCAGCTCTATCAGGACAGGTGGGAACTATGGCTACACCTTC
CASSSIRTGGNYGYTF
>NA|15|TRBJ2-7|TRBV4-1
TGCGCCAGCAGCCAAGCTCTGGAGGGCGCCTACGAGCAGTACTTC
CASSQALEGAYEQYF
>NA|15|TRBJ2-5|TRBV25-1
TGTGCCAGCAGTGAATTAGGCAGGGGAGAAGAGACCCAGTACTTC
CASSELGRGEETQYF
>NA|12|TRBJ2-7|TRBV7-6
TGTGCCAGCAGCGGCGAGGGTTACGAGCAGTACTTC
CASSGEGYEQYF
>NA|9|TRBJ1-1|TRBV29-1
TGCAGCCCAACAGGCCGGGCTTTCTTT
CSPTGRAFF
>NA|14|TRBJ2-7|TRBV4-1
TGCGCCAGCAGCCATGGAGACAGGTCCAACGAGCAGTACTTC
CASSHGDRSNEQYF
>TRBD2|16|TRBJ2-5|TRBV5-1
TGCGCCAGCAGCTTGGCCGTAGCGGGAGGGACAGAGACCCAGTACTTC
CASSLAVAGGTETQYF
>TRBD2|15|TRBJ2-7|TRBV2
TGTGCCAGCAGTGGAATGGCTAGCGGGAACTACGAGCAGTACTTC
CASSGMASGNYEQYF
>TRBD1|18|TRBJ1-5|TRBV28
TGTGCCAGCAGTTCGCCGGGACAGGGAATAGTAGGCAATCAGCCCCAGCATTTT
CASSSPGQGIVGNQPQHF
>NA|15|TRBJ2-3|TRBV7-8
TGTGCCAGCAGCCGACTAGTGGCCCGCACAGATACGCAGTATTTT
CASSRLVARTDTQYF
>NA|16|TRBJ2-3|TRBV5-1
TGCGCCAGCAGCTTGGGTATCGGCGGGAGCACAGATACGCAGTATTTT
CASSLGIGGSTDTQYF
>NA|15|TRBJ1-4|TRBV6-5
TGTGCCAGCAGTTACTCTGGCAGGGAGGGGGAAAAACTGTTTTTT
CASSYSGREGEKLFF